This is a list of T cell receptor beta chains from one sample in a study of early T cells in non-severe SARS-CoV-2 infection. Each CDR3 protein gets one entry after TCRdb re-called the 5' RACE reads with MiXCR. The data contain 85,000 to 95,000 distinct CDR3 sequences, roughly 15% of them seen just once; the ten biggest clones take up about 0.59%. Sequenced input: whole blood. All receptors derive from an adult who was a healthcare worker with PCR-confirmed SARS-CoV-2 infection or an uninfected control (not recorded which). Both conserved end residues are part of each CDR3. D genes are given only for firm matches. Part of the rows lack a size; the others show once, few, many or a class for expanded clones.

TRBV12-3/TRBV12-4	TRBJ1-3	-	TRBD1	TGTGCCAGCAGTTTACGACAGGGGGCTGGAAACACCATATATTTT	CASSLRQGAGNTIYF
TRBV4-2	TRBJ1-5	few	-	TGTGCCAGCAGCCAAGACGCAGGGGGCAATCAGCCCCAGCATTTT	CASSQDAGGNQPQHF
TRBV5-4	TRBJ2-2	few	TRBD2	TGTGCCAGCAGCTTGGGACTAGCGGACACCGGGGAGCTGTTTTTT	CASSLGLADTGELFF
TRBV9	TRBJ2-3	many	-	TGTGCCAGCAGCGTATTAAGGGCAGATACGCAGTATTTT	CASSVLRADTQYF
TRBV10-2	TRBJ1-5	-	-	TGCGCCAGCAGTGAGTCAGGGGGCAATCAGCCCCAGCATTTT	CASSESGGNQPQHF
TRBV10-2	TRBJ1-2	-	-	TGCGCCAGCAGTGAGTTCAGGGCTTATGGCTACACCTTC	CASSEFRAYGYTF
TRBV6-2/TRBV6-3	TRBJ2-5	once	-	TGTGCCAGCAGTTACGCCTATAGGGGAAAGGAGGAGACCCAGTACTTC	CASSYAYRGKEETQYF
TRBV2	TRBJ1-1	few	-	TGTGCCTTATTGGACAGAAATCATGCTTTCTTT	CALLDRNHAFF
TRBV20-1	TRBJ2-3	few	-	TGCAGTGCCGAACGACTAGTAAACACAGATACGCAGTATTTT	CSAERLVNTDTQYF
TRBV27	TRBJ2-4	many	-	TGTGCCAGCAGTTTACGGGACGGGGGAGACATTCAGTACTTC	CASSLRDGGDIQYF
TRBV5-1	TRBJ2-6	few	-	TGCGCCAGCAGCTTTAAGGTCTCTGGGGCCAACGTCCTGACTTTC	CASSFKVSGANVLTF
TRBV6-5	TRBJ1-1	-	-	TGTGCCAGCAGTCCAGACAATCCTTTCATGAACACTGAAGCTTTCTTT	CASSPDNPFMNTEAFF
TRBV6-1	TRBJ2-1	few	TRBD2	TGTGCCAGCAGTGAATTCGGACTAGCGGGGAATGAGCAGTTCTTC	CASSEFGLAGNEQFF
TRBV5-4	TRBJ2-5	few	-	TGTGCCAGCAGCCCGTCCGATGGGACCCAGTACTTC	CASSPSDGTQYF
TRBV19	TRBJ2-5	-	TRBD1	TGTGCCAGTAGTAGCACCCGGGACAGGGCAGAGACCCAGTACTTC	CASSSTRDRAETQYF
TRBV27	TRBJ2-5	few	-	TGTGCCAGCAGTGATTTGGGCCAAGAGACCCAGTACTTC	CASSDLGQETQYF
TRBV7-6	TRBJ1-4	few	-	TGTGCCAGCAGCTTATCGGGGGCAACTAATGAAAAACTGTTTTTT	CASSLSGATNEKLFF
TRBV6-5	TRBJ1-2	-	-	TGTGCCAGCAGCTCCCCGGACAGCTTTTTTGGCTACACCTTC	CASSSPDSFFGYTF
TRBV20-1	TRBJ2-6	many	-	TGCAGTGCCCCCCCCACGGGATTCTCTGGGGCCAACGTCCTGACTTTC	CSAPPTGFSGANVLTF
TRBV29-1	TRBJ2-5	once	-	TGCAGCGTTGTCTATCCAGGGGTGGAGACCCAGTACTTC	CSVVYPGVETQYF
TRBV29-1	TRBJ2-2	-	-	TGCAGCGTTGAAGGACAAGCGAACACCGGGGAGCTGTTTTTT	CSVEGQANTGELFF
TRBV5-1	TRBJ2-3	-	-	TGCGCCAGCAGCTTGGCCTCGATTGGAGGCACAGATACGCAGTATTTT	CASSLASIGGTDTQYF
TRBV11-2	TRBJ1-5	-	TRBD1	TGTGCCAGCAGCTTAGGACAGGGGGATGTAAGCAATCAGCCCCAGCATTTT	CASSLGQGDVSNQPQHF
TRBV20-1	TRBJ1-2	few	-	TGCAGTGCTATGGGGAGGCTGAACTATGGCTACACCTTC	CSAMGRLNYGYTF
TRBV11-2	TRBJ2-5	many	-	TGTGCCAGCAGCTTAGTCGGAGAGACCCAGTACTTC	CASSLVGETQYF
TRBV12-3/TRBV12-4	TRBJ2-3	few	TRBD1	TGTGCCAGCAGCTTGACAGGGAACGGTGGAGATACGCAGTATTTT	CASSLTGNGGDTQYF
TRBV6-2/TRBV6-3	TRBJ1-1	many	-	TGTGCCAGCAGTTACGGGGGTGCCATGAACACTGAAGCTTTCTTT	CASSYGGAMNTEAFF
TRBV15	TRBJ2-5	few	TRBD2	TGTGCCACCAGCAGAGATCTGGGGACTAGTGAAGAGACCCAGTACTTC	CATSRDLGTSEETQYF
TRBV5-1	TRBJ2-3	-	TRBD2	TGCGCCAGCAGCTTAACCGCGGGGGGCCCCACAGATACGCAGTATTTT	CASSLTAGGPTDTQYF
TRBV10-3	TRBJ2-6	-	TRBD1	TGTGCCATCAGGGAACCGGGACAGGCCTCTGGGGCCAACGTCCTGACTTTC	CAIREPGQASGANVLTF
TRBV18	TRBJ1-5	-	TRBD1	TGTGCCAGCTCACCAATTAAGACAGGGGGCTATAAACGTCAGCCCCAGCATTTT	CASSPIKTGGYKRQPQHF
TRBV5-1	TRBJ1-4	-	-	TGCGCCAGCGGCCTAGGGGGTCAGGATGAAAAACTGTTTTTT	CASGLGGQDEKLFF
TRBV27	TRBJ2-1	many	-	TGTGCCAGCACCCACCAACCAGGGTCCCCGAGGGGCAATGAGCAGTTCTTC	CASTHQPGSPRGNEQFF
TRBV12-2	TRBJ1-2	few	-	TGTGCAAGTCGCTCCTACACGCGGGGTTCTAACTATGGCTACACCTTC	CASRSYTRGSNYGYTF
TRBV6-4	TRBJ2-3	many	-	TGTGCCAGCAGTGACCCGCCCAGCACAGATACGCAGTATTTT	CASSDPPSTDTQYF
TRBV12-3/TRBV12-4	TRBJ2-3	few	TRBD2	TGTGCCAGCAGATCAAAGCGGGGGGGCCGGTTTGAGTATTTT	CASRSKRGGRFEYF
TRBV6-1	TRBJ2-3	-	-	TGTGCCAGCACCCGGAGCGGCGAGGATACGCAGTATTTT	CASTRSGEDTQYF
TRBV4-1	TRBJ1-5	many	TRBD1	TGCGCCAGCAGCCAAACGGACAGGGGTGGGAATCAGCCCCAGCATTTT	CASSQTDRGGNQPQHF
TRBV3-1	TRBJ1-2	-	-	TGTGCCAGCAGCCTTTTGACAGCAAACTATGGCTACACCTTC	CASSLLTANYGYTF
TRBV7-9	TRBJ1-1	few	-	TGTGCCAGCAGCCCTCAACTCGGTGGGGGCGGTGAAGCTTTCTTT	CASSPQLGGGGEAFF
TRBV20-1	TRBJ2-3	many	TRBD2	TGCAGTGCCAGTTGGGCGGGGGGAATCACAGATACGCAGTATTTT	CSASWAGGITDTQYF
TRBV3-1	TRBJ1-2	-	-	TGTGCCAGCAGCCAAGGAGGGATGACTGGTGGCTACACCTTC	CASSQGGMTGGYTF
TRBV7-2	TRBJ2-2	few	TRBD2	TGTGCCAGCAGCTCGGGACTAGCGGGGGCGAACACCGGGGAGCTGTTTTTT	CASSSGLAGANTGELFF
TRBV29-1	TRBJ2-3	few	TRBD1	TGCAGCGTCCATCCCCGGACAGGGGGCGAAACAGATACGCAGTATTTT	CSVHPRTGGETDTQYF
TRBV2	TRBJ2-5	-	-	TGTGCCAGCAGGGACGGACTACTTCAAGAGACCCAGTACTTC	CASRDGLLQETQYF
TRBV6-1	TRBJ2-2	-	-	TGTGCCAGCAGTTCAGCGCAGTGGGACACCGGGGAGCTGTTTTTT	CASSSAQWDTGELFF
TRBV20-1	TRBJ1-1	-	-	TGCAGTGCGAGTAGGGGGTTAGAAGACACTGAAGCTTTCTTT	CSASRGLEDTEAFF
TRBV11-2	TRBJ2-2	few	-	TGTGCCAGCAGCTTAAGTCAGGGAGGAGACACCGGGGAGCTGTTTTTT	CASSLSQGGDTGELFF
TRBV7-9	TRBJ1-1	-	TRBD1	TGTGCCAGCAGCTTCATCCCCCGAGCAGGCAGGGGGTTGGACACTGAAGCTTTCTTT	CASSFIPRAGRGLDTEAFF
TRBV6-1	TRBJ2-5	-	-	TGTGCCAGCAGTGAACCCCGGACATCGGGGGTGGAGACCCAGTACTTC	CASSEPRTSGVETQYF
TRBV2	TRBJ2-3	many	-	TGTGCCAGCACTGACCTGGTAATCACAGATACGCAGTATTTT	CASTDLVITDTQYF
TRBV12-3/TRBV12-4	TRBJ2-1	few	TRBD1	TGTGCCTGTTCAGGGGGATACAATGAGCAGTTCTTC	CACSGGYNEQFF
TRBV21-1	TRBJ1-6	few	-	TGTGCCAGCACAGGGGCTACCCTCCACTTT	CASTGATLHF
TRBV6-5	TRBJ1-1	-	-	TGTGCCAGCAGGCCCCCGGTCCCGAACACTGAAGCTTTCTTT	CASRPPVPNTEAFF
TRBV20-1	TRBJ2-5	-	-	TGCAGTGCTACCCCTGGGGAGACCCAGTACTTC	CSATPGETQYF